A selection of T cell receptor beta chains follows, all from one sample in a study of T cells after somatic rescue of genetic block. Assay: immunoSEQ multiplex PCR; the TCRdb copy retains only in-frame clones and omits some. The table has nearly 10,000 clones, 74% seen once. Sequenced: peripheral blood mononuclear cells (PBMCs). Source of these receptors: a boy between 10 and 17 years old. CDR3s include the opening cysteine and the closing phenylalanine or tryptophan. Fields, in order: clone size, V gene, D gene, J gene, CDR3 protein, CDR3 DNA. The D gene is left open where the match is weak. The size of a clone is reported for some rows only, either as once, few or many, or as a class for expanded clones.

clone_size: NA; v_call: TRBV5-6; d_call: NA; j_call: TRBJ1-6; cdr3_aa: CASSWGGYNSPLHF; cdr3_nt: TGTGCCAGCAGCTGGGGGGGATATAATTCACCCCTCCACTTT
clone_size: NA; v_call: TRBV18; d_call: NA; j_call: TRBJ1-1; cdr3_aa: CASSPQGTTEAFF; cdr3_nt: TGTGCCAGCTCACCCCAGGGTACCACTGAAGCTTTCTTT
clone_size: NA; v_call: TRBV28; d_call: TRBD1; j_call: TRBJ2-2; cdr3_aa: CASSFFRQGAPSNTGELFF; cdr3_nt: TGTGCCAGCAGTTTCTTCCGACAGGGGGCACCATCGAACACCGGGGAGCTGTTTTTT
clone_size: NA; v_call: TRBV12-2; d_call: NA; j_call: TRBJ2-2; cdr3_aa: CASRFRDSGNTGELFF; cdr3_nt: TGTGCAAGTCGCTTCCGGGACAGTGGGAACACCGGGGAGCTGTTTTTT
clone_size: NA; v_call: TRBV11-1; d_call: NA; j_call: TRBJ1-1; cdr3_aa: CASSNRGGLTEAFF; cdr3_nt: TGTGCCAGCAGCAATCGCGGGGGGCTTACTGAAGCTTTCTTT
clone_size: once; v_call: TRBV10-3; d_call: TRBD1; j_call: TRBJ1-6; cdr3_aa: CAISPTGANSPLHF; cdr3_nt: TGTGCCATCAGTCCCACAGGGGCGAATTCACCCCTCCACTTT
clone_size: NA; v_call: TRBV18; d_call: NA; j_call: TRBJ1-2; cdr3_aa: CASSPAREFNYGYTF; cdr3_nt: TGTGCCAGCTCACCCGCGAGGGAATTTAACTATGGCTACACCTTC
clone_size: few; v_call: TRBV7-3; d_call: TRBD2; j_call: TRBJ2-5; cdr3_aa: CASSLKLAGGRETQYF; cdr3_nt: TGTGCCAGCAGCTTAAAACTAGCGGGGGGTCGAGAGACCCAGTACTTC
clone_size: NA; v_call: TRBV5-1; d_call: NA; j_call: TRBJ2-7; cdr3_aa: CASSLPGTYEQYF; cdr3_nt: TGCGCCAGCAGCTTGCCAGGGACCTACGAGCAGTACTTC
clone_size: NA; v_call: TRBV6-6; d_call: NA; j_call: TRBJ1-4; cdr3_aa: CASKGSGHPNEKLFF; cdr3_nt: TGTGCCAGCAAAGGTTCGGGACACCCTAATGAAAAACTGTTTTTT
clone_size: NA; v_call: TRBV27; d_call: TRBD2; j_call: TRBJ2-1; cdr3_aa: CASSLFLAGGRNEQFF; cdr3_nt: TGTGCCAGCAGTTTATTCCTAGCGGGGGGGCGAAATGAGCAGTTCTTC
clone_size: NA; v_call: TRBV5-4; d_call: NA; j_call: TRBJ2-5; cdr3_aa: CASSLTVGFQETQYF; cdr3_nt: TGTGCCAGCAGCTTGACAGTTGGGTTCCAAGAGACCCAGTACTTC
clone_size: once; v_call: TRBV2; d_call: NA; j_call: TRBJ2-5; cdr3_aa: CASRWPSQETQYF; cdr3_nt: TGTGCCAGCAGGTGGCCATCCCAAGAGACCCAGTACTTC
clone_size: few; v_call: TRBV28; d_call: TRBD1; j_call: TRBJ2-7; cdr3_aa: CASSLRDRLMNF; cdr3_nt: TGTGCCAGCAGTCTCCGGGACAGACTGATGAACTTC
clone_size: NA; v_call: TRBV28; d_call: NA; j_call: TRBJ2-5; cdr3_aa: CASTLLGTGTVETQYF; cdr3_nt: TGTGCCAGCACTCTTTTAGGAACCGGGACGGTAGAGACCCAGTACTTC
clone_size: NA; v_call: TRBV7-9; d_call: TRBD1; j_call: TRBJ1-2; cdr3_aa: CASSPSRDREDYGYTF; cdr3_nt: TGTGCCAGCAGCCCCTCTCGGGACAGGGAAGACTATGGCTACACCTTC
clone_size: NA; v_call: TRBV7-3; d_call: TRBD1; j_call: TRBJ2-3; cdr3_aa: CASSLWAGGAADTQYF; cdr3_nt: TGTGCCAGCAGCTTATGGGCAGGGGGCGCAGCAGATACGCAGTATTTT
clone_size: NA; v_call: TRBV7-2; d_call: TRBD2; j_call: TRBJ2-6; cdr3_aa: CASSLASAGVWVGSSGANVLTF; cdr3_nt: TGTGCCAGCAGCTTAGCGTCAGCGGGAGTCTGGGTAGGGTCCTCTGGGGCCAACGTCCTGACTTTC